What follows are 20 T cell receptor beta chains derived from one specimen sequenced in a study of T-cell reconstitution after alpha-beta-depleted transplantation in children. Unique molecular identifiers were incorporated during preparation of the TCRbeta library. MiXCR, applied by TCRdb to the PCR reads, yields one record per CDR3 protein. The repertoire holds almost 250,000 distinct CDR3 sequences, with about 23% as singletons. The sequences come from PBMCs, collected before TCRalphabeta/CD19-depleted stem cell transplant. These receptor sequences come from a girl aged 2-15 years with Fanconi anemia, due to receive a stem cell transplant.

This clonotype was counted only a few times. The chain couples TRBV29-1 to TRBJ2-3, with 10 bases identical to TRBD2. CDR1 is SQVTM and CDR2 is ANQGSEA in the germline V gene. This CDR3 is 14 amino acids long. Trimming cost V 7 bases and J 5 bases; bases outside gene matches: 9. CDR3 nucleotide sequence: TGCAGCGCCTCTAGCGGGAGCGGAGGAGATACGCAGTATTTT. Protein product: CSASSGSGGDTQYF.

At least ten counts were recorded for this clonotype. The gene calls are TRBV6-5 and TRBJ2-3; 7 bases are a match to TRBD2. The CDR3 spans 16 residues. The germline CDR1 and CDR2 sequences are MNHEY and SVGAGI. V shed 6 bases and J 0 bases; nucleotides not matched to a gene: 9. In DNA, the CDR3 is TGTGCCAGCAGGCCCTTACTAGCGACGAGCACAGATACGCAGTATTTT. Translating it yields CASRPLLATSTDTQYF.

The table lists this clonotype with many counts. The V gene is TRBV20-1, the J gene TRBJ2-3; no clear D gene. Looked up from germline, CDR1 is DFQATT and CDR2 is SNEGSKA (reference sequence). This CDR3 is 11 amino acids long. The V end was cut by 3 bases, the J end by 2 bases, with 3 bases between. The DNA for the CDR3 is TGCAGTGCTAGTTACACAGATACGCAGTATTTT. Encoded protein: CSASYTDTQYF.

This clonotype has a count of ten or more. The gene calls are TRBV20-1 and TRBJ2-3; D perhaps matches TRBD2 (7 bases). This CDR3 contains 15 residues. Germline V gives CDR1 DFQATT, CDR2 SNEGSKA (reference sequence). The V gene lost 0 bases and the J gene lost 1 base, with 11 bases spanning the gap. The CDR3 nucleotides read TGCAGTGCTAGAGATGGGGGGGCCGGCACAGATACGCAGTATTTT. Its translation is CSARDGGAGTDTQYF.

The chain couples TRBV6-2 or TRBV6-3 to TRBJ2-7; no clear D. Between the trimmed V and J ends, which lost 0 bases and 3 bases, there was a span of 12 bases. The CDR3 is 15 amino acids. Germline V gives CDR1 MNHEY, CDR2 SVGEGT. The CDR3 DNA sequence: TGTGCCAGCAGTTACTCGCCAGTGGCAGACTACGAGCAGTACTTC. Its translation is CASSYSPVADYEQYF.

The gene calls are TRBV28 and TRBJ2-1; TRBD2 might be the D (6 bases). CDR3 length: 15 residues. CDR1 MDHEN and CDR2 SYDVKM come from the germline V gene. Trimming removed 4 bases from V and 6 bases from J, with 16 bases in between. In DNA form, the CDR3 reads TGTGCCAGCAGTTCATTCTACCGGGGGAGCAATGAGCAGTTCTTC. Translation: CASSSFYRGSNEQFF.

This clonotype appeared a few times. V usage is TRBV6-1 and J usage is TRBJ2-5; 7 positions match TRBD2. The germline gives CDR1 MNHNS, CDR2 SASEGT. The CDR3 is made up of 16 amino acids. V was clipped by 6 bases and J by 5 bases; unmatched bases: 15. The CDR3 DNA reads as TGTGCCAGCAGCCCTAGACTAGCCCGGGCAGGGGAGACCCAGTACTTC. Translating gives CASSPRLARAGETQYF.

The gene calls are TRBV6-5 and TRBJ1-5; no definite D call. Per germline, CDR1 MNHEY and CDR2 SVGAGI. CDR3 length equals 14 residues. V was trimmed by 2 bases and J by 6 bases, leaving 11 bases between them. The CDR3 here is CASSYRQETQPQHF. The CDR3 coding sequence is TGTGCCAGCAGTTACCGCCAGGAGACTCAGCCCCAGCATTTT.

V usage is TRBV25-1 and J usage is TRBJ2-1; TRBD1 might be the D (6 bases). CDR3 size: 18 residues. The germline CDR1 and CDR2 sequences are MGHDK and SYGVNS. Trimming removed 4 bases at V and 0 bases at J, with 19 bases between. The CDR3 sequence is CASSGSRGTANSYNEQFF. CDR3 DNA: TGTGCCAGCAGTGGATCTAGGGGGACGGCAAACTCCTACAATGAGCAGTTCTTC.

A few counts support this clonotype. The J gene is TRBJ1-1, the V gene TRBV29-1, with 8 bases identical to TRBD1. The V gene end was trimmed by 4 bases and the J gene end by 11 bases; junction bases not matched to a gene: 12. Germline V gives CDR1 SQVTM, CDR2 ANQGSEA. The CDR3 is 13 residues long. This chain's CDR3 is CSVGRGQGVGAFF. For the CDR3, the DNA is TGCAGCGTTGGCCGCGGACAGGGAGTTGGGGCTTTCTTT.

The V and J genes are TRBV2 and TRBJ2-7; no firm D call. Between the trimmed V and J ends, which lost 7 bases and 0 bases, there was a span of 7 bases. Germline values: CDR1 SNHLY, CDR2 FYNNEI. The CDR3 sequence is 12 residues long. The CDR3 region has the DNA TGTGCCAGCAATGTGCTCTCCTACGAGCAGTACTTC. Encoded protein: CASNVLSYEQYF. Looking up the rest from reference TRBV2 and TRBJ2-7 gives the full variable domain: EPEVTQTPSHQVTQMGQEVILRCVPISNHLYFYWYRQILGQKVEFLVSFYNNEISEKSEIFDDQFSVERPDGSNFTLKIRSTKLEDSAMYFCASNVLSYEQYFGPGTRLTVT.

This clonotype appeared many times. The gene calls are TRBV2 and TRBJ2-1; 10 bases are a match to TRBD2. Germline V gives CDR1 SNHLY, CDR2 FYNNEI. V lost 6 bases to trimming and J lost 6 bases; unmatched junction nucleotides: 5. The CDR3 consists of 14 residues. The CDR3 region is CASSATSGLNEQFF. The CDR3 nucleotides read TGTGCCAGCAGCGCGACTAGCGGGCTCAATGAGCAGTTCTTC.

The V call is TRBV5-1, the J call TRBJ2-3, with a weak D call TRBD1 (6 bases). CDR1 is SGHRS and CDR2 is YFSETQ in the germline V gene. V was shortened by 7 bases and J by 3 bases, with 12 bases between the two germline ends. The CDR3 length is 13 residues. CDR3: CASQARGTDTQYF. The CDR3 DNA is TGCGCCAGCCAAGCTAGGGGGACAGATACGCAGTATTTT.

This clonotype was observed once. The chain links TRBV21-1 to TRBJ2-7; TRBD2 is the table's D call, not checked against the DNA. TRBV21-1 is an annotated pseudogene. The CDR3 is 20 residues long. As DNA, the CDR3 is TGTGCCAGCAGCAAGGCCCCCCGACGGGCGGATGTAGCGGGAAGGGACGAGCAGTACTTC. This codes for CASSKAPRRADVAGRDEQYF.

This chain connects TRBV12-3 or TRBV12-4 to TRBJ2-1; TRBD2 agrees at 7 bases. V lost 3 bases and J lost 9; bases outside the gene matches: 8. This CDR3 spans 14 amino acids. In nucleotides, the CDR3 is TGTGCCAGCAGTTTGGGCGGGAGACGTGGTGAGCAGTTCTTC. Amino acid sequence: CASSLGGRRGEQFF.

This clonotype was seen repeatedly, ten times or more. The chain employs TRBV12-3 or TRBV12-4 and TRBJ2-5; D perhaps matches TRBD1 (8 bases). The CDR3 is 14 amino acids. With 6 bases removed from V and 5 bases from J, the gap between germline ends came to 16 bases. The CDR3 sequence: CASRKTGGEETQYF. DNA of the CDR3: TGTGCCAGCAGAAAAACAGGGGGGGAGGAGACCCAGTACTTC.

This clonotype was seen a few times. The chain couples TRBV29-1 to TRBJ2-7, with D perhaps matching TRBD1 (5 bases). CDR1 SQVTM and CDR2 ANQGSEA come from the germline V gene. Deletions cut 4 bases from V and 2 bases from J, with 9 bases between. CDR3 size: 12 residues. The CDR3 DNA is TGCAGCGTTGCCCAGGGCGCCTACGAGCAGTACTTC. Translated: CSVAQGAYEQYF.

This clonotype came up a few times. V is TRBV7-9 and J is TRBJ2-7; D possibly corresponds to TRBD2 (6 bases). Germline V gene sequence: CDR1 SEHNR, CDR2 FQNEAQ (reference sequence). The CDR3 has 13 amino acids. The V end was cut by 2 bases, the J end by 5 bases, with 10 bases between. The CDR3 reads CASSLTGRHEQYF. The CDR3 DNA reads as TGTGCCAGCAGCTTAACTGGGAGGCACGAGCAGTACTTC.

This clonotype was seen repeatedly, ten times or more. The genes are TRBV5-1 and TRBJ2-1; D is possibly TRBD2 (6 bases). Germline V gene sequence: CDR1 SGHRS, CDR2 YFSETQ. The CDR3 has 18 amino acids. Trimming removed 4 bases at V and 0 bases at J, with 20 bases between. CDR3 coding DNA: TGCGCCAGCAGCCCGGGACGTTTAGCGGTAAGCTCCTACAATGAGCAGTTCTTC. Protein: CASSPGRLAVSSYNEQFF.

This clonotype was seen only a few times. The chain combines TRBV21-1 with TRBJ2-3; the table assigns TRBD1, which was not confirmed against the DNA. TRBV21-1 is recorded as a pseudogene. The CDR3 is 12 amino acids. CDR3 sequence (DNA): TGTGCCAGCAGCAACAGGGCAGATACGCAGTATTTT. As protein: CASSNRADTQYF.